The 16 T cell receptor beta chains below come from one sample, sequenced in a study of OX40 agonist ivuxolimab in advanced cancers. Repertoires were generated with immunoSEQ multiplex PCR, while TCRdb's copy carries only in-frame clones and drops some. The table lists approximately 70,000 clones, 70% to 90% of them singletons, with 0.25% to 0.3% in the top ten. The sample consisted of CD4+ or CD8+ T cells sorted from blood, taken in a trial of the OX40 agonist ivuxolimab. Every receptor here comes from an adult with an advanced solid tumor such as melanoma, head and neck, liver or kidney cancer.

The V gene is TRBV18, the J gene TRBJ2-7, with 7 bases aligning to TRBD1. This CDR3 region has 14 residues. V was pared by 3 bases and J by 3 bases, with 5 bases of the junction left unmatched. Germline assignment: CDR1 KGHSH and CDR2 LQKENI. The CDR3 loop reads CASSPFGQDYEQYF. For the CDR3, the DNA is TGTGCCAGCTCACCTTTCGGACAGGACTACGAGCAGTACTTC.

The V call is TRBV4-2, the J call TRBJ2-1; D call uncertain. V was pared by 5 bases and J by 7 bases, with 12 bases between. This CDR3 region has 13 residues. In germline, CDR1 is LGHNA, CDR2 YNFKEQ. CDR3 bases: TGTGCCAGCAGCGGAATATTCTTGAATGAGCAGTTCTTC. This sequence encodes CASSGIFLNEQFF.

The gene calls are TRBV1 and TRBJ2-5; TRBD2 is the table's D call, not checked against the DNA. TRBV1 is tagged as a pseudogene. This CDR3 is built from 17 residues. The CDR3 DNA reads as TGCACCAGCAGCCAAGATACCGACGGGGAGATCGAGGAGACCCAGTACTTC. This gives the protein CTSSQDTDGEIEETQYF.

The chain employs TRBV18 and TRBJ2-3; no clear D. V was pared by 0 bases and J by 5 bases, with 6 bases between. The CDR3 spans 13 residues. Germline V gene data show CDR1 as KGHSH and CDR2 as LQKENI. As DNA, the CDR3 is TGTGCCAGCTCACCACCGGGTCTAGATACGCAGTATTTT. Translation gives CASSPPGLDTQYF.

CDR3 region: CASSPGQGTYGYTF. DNA of the CDR3: TGTGCCAGCAGCCCGGGACAGGGGACCTATGGCTACACCTTC. The V gene is TRBV5-6, the J gene TRBJ1-2; 10 bases map to TRBD1. This CDR3 comprises 14 residues. V lost 4 bases to trimming and J lost 4 bases; unmatched junction nucleotides: 4. The germline gives CDR1 SGHDT, CDR2 YYEEEE.

V is TRBV25-1 and J is TRBJ2-5, with 7 bases lining up with TRBD1. Trimming at V came to 3 bases and at J to 1 base, leaving 2 bases not matched to a gene. This CDR3 has 14 amino acids. The germline V gene has CDR1 MGHDK and CDR2 SYGVNS. The CDR3 protein is CASSEDRIQETQYF. CDR3 DNA: TGTGCCAGCAGTGAGGACAGGATCCAAGAGACCCAGTACTTC.

The V gene is TRBV7-3, the J gene TRBJ2-3; D uncertain. Looked up from germline, CDR1 is SGHTA and CDR2 is FQGTGA. Deletions cut 5 bases from V and 1 base from J, with 7 bases between. The CDR3 totals 13 residues. DNA for the CDR3: TGTGCCAGCAGCCCTAAGGGCACAGATACGCAGTATTTT. It is translated as CASSPKGTDTQYF.

V usage is TRBV11-1 and J usage is TRBJ2-7; no clear D. The CDR3 is 14 residues long. Germline assignment: CDR1 SGHAT and CDR2 FQDESV (reference sequence). The V gene lost 1 base and the J gene lost 4 bases, with 11 bases spanning the gap. The DNA of the CDR3 is TGTGCCAGCAGCTTAGTCGGTGCCGGGTACGAGCAGTACTTC. Translating it yields CASSLVGAGYEQYF.

This clone turned up a few times. The chain has TRBV5-6 and TRBJ1-5, with D possibly being TRBD1 (6 bases). CDR3 length: 14 residues. Per the germline V gene, CDR1 is SGHDT and CDR2 is YYEEEE. Deletions cut 2 bases from V and 8 bases from J, with 14 bases between. CDR3 amino acids: CASSFKTGSEPQHF. CDR3 nucleotides: TGTGCCAGCAGCTTTAAGACAGGCAGTGAGCCCCAGCATTTT.

The genes are TRBV4-3 and TRBJ2-5; 12 nucleotides agree with TRBD1. The J segment lost 5 bases and the V segment lost 0 bases, leaving 7 bases of the junction unmatched. The germline V gene encodes CDR1 LGHNA and CDR2 YSLEER. This CDR3 is built from 17 residues. CDR3: CASSQDWGTGGGETQYF. CDR3 nucleotide sequence: TGCGCCAGCAGCCAAGATTGGGGGACAGGGGGCGGGGAGACCCAGTACTTC.

The V call is TRBV7-3, the J call TRBJ1-3, with D tentatively TRBD1 (6 bases). V lost 3 bases, J lost 0 bases, and 15 bases lay in between. The length of the CDR3 is 17 residues. Looked up from germline, CDR1 is SGHTA and CDR2 is FQGTGA. This CDR3 reads CASSFPRDKSSGNTIYF. In DNA form, the CDR3 reads TGTGCCAGCAGCTTTCCAAGGGACAAGAGCTCTGGAAACACCATATATTTT.

The chain recombines TRBV2 with TRBJ2-5; the D is unclear. Trimming left V 10 bases short and J 1 base short, with 13 bases between. CDR1 and CDR2 from the germline V gene are SNHLY and FYNNEI. The CDR3 extends over 13 amino acids. The CDR3 DNA reads TGTGCCACCTTTTTAGTGTCCCAAGAGACCCAGTACTTC. It encodes CATFLVSQETQYF. Combining the CDR3 with reference TRBV2 and TRBJ2-5 gives the whole variable domain EPEVTQTPSHQVTQMGQEVILRCVPISNHLYFYWYRQILGQKVEFLVSFYNNEISEKSEIFDDQFSVERPDGSNFTLKIRSTKLEDSAMYFCATFLVSQETQYFGPGTRLLVL.

V and J are TRBV4-2 and TRBJ2-1; no clear D. The germline V gene encodes CDR1 LGHNA and CDR2 YNFKEQ. This CDR3 comprises 11 residues. The ends were cut back, 1 base at V and 8 bases at J, with 3 bases in the middle. The CDR3, as DNA: TGTGCCAGCAGCCAAGGTTATGAGCAGTTCTTC. It yields the protein CASSQGYEQFF.

The CDR3 DNA is TGTGCCAGCAGCGTAGTCGGAGGGGGAGCCGGGGAGCTGTTTTTT. Encoded protein: CASSVVGGGAGELFF. V is TRBV9 and J is TRBJ2-2, with D perhaps given as TRBD1 or TRBD2 (6 bases each). V lost 0 bases and J 6 bases, leaving 12 bases between the germline ends. This CDR3 contains 15 residues. The germline CDR1 and CDR2 sequences are SGDLS and YYNGEE.

The V and J genes are TRBV7-2 and TRBJ2-1; no firm D call. This CDR3 has 12 amino acids. CDR1 SGHTA and CDR2 FQGNSA come from the germline V gene. The germline V and J ends were trimmed by 5 bases and 7 bases, with 9 bases remaining between them. The CDR3 protein is CASSERRNEQFF. The CDR3 DNA reads TGTGCCAGCAGCGAAAGAAGGAATGAGCAGTTCTTC.

The chain links TRBV28 to TRBJ2-5; D may correspond to TRBD1 or TRBD2 (5 bases each). Looked up from germline, CDR1 is MDHEN and CDR2 is SYDVKM. This CDR3 has 12 amino acids. V was cut by 4 bases and J by 4 bases, with 7 bases left in between. CDR3 sequence: CASSSGTETQYF. CDR3 in DNA: TGTGCCAGCAGTTCAGGGACAGAGACCCAGTACTTC. Variable domain in full (rest from reference TRBV28 and TRBJ2-5): DVKVTQSSRYLVKRTGEKVFLECVQDMDHENMFWYRQDPGLGLRLIYFSYDVKMKEKGDIPEGYSVSREKKERFSLILESASTNQTSMYLCASSSGTETQYFGPGTRLLVL.